The entry that follows covers one T cell receptor beta chain sequence. Only a few counts were recorded for this clonotype. There is no known antigen for this receptor. No much larger clone is present one base from it, and per-base qualities are unavailable. TCRdb shows the sequencer as Illumina NovaSeq 6000. Using 5'RACE with constant-segment primers, TCRalpha and TCRbeta cDNA libraries were constructed, with sample barcodes and unique molecular identifiers added in the process. RNA was extracted from every sample with Trizol reagent. The libraries were amplified in two PCR steps, and the second step added a second sample barcode and Illumina TruSeq adapters. Libraries were sequenced on an Illumina NovaSeq with 2 x 150 bp paired-end reads. As for the authors' bioinformatics: With migec v1.2.7, reads were demultiplexed and then collapsed into UMI-guided consensus sequences. Using mixcr v2.1.11, the UMI consensuses were aligned to TRA and TRB V and J templates and assembled into clonotypes. Clonotypes were classified as expanded or contracted when called significant by both edgeR and NoisET, with noise models trained on biological replicates. For edgeR calls, a false discovery rate-adjusted p below 0.01 and a log2 fold-change threshold of 1 were applied. As an exploratory analysis of dynamics, max-normalized trajectories of the 1000 most abundant clonotypes were examined by PCA with hierarchical clustering. Separately sequenced CD4+ and CD8+ repertoires were used to assign the CD4 or CD8 phenotype of responding clones. The raw public reads went through TCRdb reprocessing: fastp at Q25, MiXCR clone calling, in-frame beta chains kept. For every CDR3 protein sequence, its rows merge into one entry that carries the most common genes and DNA. The V and J calls and clone size come from TCRdb's table, not from the authors' own analysis. Across this sample there are 300,000 to 400,000 distinct CDR3 sequences, with roughly 13% seen only once. Roughly 20% of the sample is held by the ten biggest clonotypes.

This entry comes from a study of T-cell memory formation after mild COVID-19 (dated by TCRdb to about 2021). Context from the whole study: Most TCR sequence clusters were specific to one of the two donors. In two donors, T-cell clones that expanded and contracted after mild COVID-19 were followed by sequencing TCRalpha and TCRbeta repertoires longitudinally. The cohort comprised two young, previously healthy adult volunteers, one female and one male.

What the research found in general, with its limitations: Contracting CD4+ clones turned up mainly in the CM and EM memory subsets, whereas EMRA was where CD8+ clones were enriched. Some responding clones were detected in pre-infection memory, which suggested that pre-existing cross-reactive memory T cells had joined the SARS-CoV-2 response. SARS-CoV-2 specificity of the second-wave clones peaking on day 37 was not confirmed. Clones contracting from day 15 to 85 had balanced CD4/CD8 phenotypes, while a second wave expanding from day 15 to 37 was biased towards CD4+. Only a couple of mild cases were covered by the study, and larger cohorts that include severe cases with pre-infection samples were considered necessary.

PBMCs were isolated by Ficoll-Paque density gradient centrifugation. The CDR3 runs 17 residues from the cysteine to the phenylalanine. CDR3 DNA is the only sequence kept; it has 51 bases, read in frame from the first base. V is shortened by 4 bases, J by 4 bases, and the region joining them spans 17 bases. Sequences LGHNA (CDR1) and YSLEER (CDR2) are obtained from the germline V gene. This sequence uses TRBV4-3 and TRBJ1-6; a tentative D call is TRBD1 (6 bases match). The TCR sequence derives from a man aged 18 to 30 who had mild COVID-19 (a few samples of this study predate the infection). The sample titles of this study are shuffled in the database, so cell type and time point are left out; the donor was told from shared clones. The sequenced sample was PBMCs or a T cell subset sorted from them (not recorded which). The DNA is TGCGCCAGCAGCCGTCTCTTGGGGGGCTCATATAATTCACCCCTCCACTTT. The resulting protein is CASSRLLGGSYNSPLHF.